This record covers a single TCR beta chain. Its antigen is undetermined. The data derive from a study of cytomegalovirus exposure and HLA in healthy donors. The PCR ran on 60 Vbeta and 13 Jbeta primers. Per the study methods: In a later analysis, of tens of millions of unique beta chains, some 10 million appeared in at least two donors. Repertoires were generated with immunoSEQ multiplex PCR, while TCRdb's copy carries only in-frame clones and drops some. The DNA gave D and trimming, while V, J and clone size come from that table. The repertoire has approximately 150,000 clones, under 90% of them found once; the top ten carry roughly 4.5%. Healthy donors of bone marrow made up the group. Study conclusions and caveats: The study listed about 150 cytomegalovirus-associated TCR beta chains. Association of around 17,000 TCR beta sequences with HLA alleles was found at 0.05 false discovery rate in a later analysis.

This clonotype was sampled from a man in his forties or fifties in good health and CMV-seronegative. Sequenced material: PBMCs.

CDR3 DNA: TGTGCCAGCAGCTTCTCGGGGGGACAGAACACCGGGGAGCTGTTTTTT. Protein: CASSFSGGQNTGELFF. V and J are TRBV7-2 and TRBJ2-2, with D tentatively TRBD2 (7 bases). Trimming cost V 3 bases and J 1 base, with 12 bases left between them. The CDR3 has 16 amino acids. The germline V gene has CDR1 SGHTA and CDR2 FQGNSA.